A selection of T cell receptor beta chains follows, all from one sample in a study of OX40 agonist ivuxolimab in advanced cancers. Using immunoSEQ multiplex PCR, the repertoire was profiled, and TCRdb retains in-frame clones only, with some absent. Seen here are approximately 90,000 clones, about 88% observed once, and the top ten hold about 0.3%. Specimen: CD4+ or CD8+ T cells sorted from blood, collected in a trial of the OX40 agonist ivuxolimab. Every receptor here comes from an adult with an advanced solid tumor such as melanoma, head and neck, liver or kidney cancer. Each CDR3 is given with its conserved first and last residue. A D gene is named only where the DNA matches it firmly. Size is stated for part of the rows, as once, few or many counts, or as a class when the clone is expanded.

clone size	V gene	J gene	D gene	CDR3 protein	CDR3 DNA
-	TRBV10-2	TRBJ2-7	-	CASSDPFYEQYF	TGCGCCAGCAGTGACCCGTTCTACGAGCAGTACTTC
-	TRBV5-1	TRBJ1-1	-	CASSSRAVMSAEAFF	TGCGCCAGCAGCAGCCGGGCCGTAATGTCGGCTGAAGCTTTCTTT
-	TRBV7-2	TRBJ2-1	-	CASSLGVSYNEQFF	TGTGCCAGCAGCTTGGGGGTCTCCTACAATGAGCAGTTCTTC
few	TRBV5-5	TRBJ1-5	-	CASSLASNQPQHF	TGTGCCAGCAGCTTGGCTAGCAATCAGCCCCAGCATTTT
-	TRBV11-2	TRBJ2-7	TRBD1	CASSLDSGQTYEQYF	TGTGCCAGCAGCTTAGATTCGGGACAGACCTACGAGCAGTACTTC
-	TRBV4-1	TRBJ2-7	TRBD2	CASSQTSGGSYEQYF	TGCGCCAGCAGCCAAACTAGCGGGGGCTCCTACGAGCAGTACTTC
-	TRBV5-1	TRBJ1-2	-	CASSLDRLNYGYTF	TGCGCCAGCAGCTTGGACAGACTAAACTATGGCTACACCTTC
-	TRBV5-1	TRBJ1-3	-	CASSLAGQNSGNTIYF	TGCGCCAGCAGCTTGGCCGGACAGAACTCTGGAAACACCATATATTTT
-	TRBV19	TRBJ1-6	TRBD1	CASSISQGATYNSPLHF	TGTGCCAGTAGTATCAGCCAGGGGGCGACCTATAATTCACCCCTCCACTTT
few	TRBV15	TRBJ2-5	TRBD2	CATSRLTSGKETQYF	TGTGCCACCAGCAGATTGACTAGCGGGAAAGAGACCCAGTACTTC
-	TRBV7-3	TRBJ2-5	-	CASSFNQETQYF	TGTGCCAGCAGCTTTAACCAAGAGACCCAGTACTTC
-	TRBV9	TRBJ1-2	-	CASSVTGANGYTF	TGTGCCAGCAGCGTAACCGGGGCAAATGGCTACACCTTC
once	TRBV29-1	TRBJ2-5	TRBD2	CSAPGTRGGETQYF	TGCAGCGCCCCCGGGACTAGGGGAGGAGAGACCCAGTACTTC
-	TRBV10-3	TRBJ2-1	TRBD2	CAIKPTPGLAGDEQFF	TGTGCCATCAAGCCTACTCCGGGACTAGCGGGCGATGAGCAGTTCTTC
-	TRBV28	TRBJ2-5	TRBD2	CASSLRLAGETQYF	TGTGCCAGCAGTTTACGACTAGCGGGAGAGACCCAGTACTTC
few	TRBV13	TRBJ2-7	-	CASSFNRDGGSDEQYF	TGTGCCAGCAGTTTCAACCGGGACGGGGGATCGGACGAGCAGTACTTC
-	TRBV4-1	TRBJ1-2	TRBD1	CASSQDGTDSNYGYTF	TGCGCCAGCAGCCAGGATGGGACAGATTCTAACTATGGCTACACCTTC
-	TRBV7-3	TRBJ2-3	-	CASSRGVLTDTQYF	TGTGCCAGCAGTCGAGGGGTGCTTACAGATACGCAGTATTTT
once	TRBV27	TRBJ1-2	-	CASSFRVTNYGYTF	TGTGCCAGCAGCTTCAGGGTAACTAACTATGGCTACACCTTC
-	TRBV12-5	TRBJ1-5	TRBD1	CASGSGQAINQPQHF	TGTGCTAGTGGTTCAGGACAGGCGATCAATCAGCCCCAGCATTTT
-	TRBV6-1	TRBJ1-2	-	CASSVEVGYTF	TGTGCCAGCAGTGTGGAAGTTGGCTACACCTTC
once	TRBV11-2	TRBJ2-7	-	CASSLKTGDSYEQYF	TGTGCCAGCAGCTTAAAGACCGGGGATTCCTACGAGCAGTACTTC
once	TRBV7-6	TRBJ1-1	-	CASSLGTALLNTEAFF	TGTGCCAGCAGCTTAGGGACAGCCTTATTGAACACTGAAGCTTTCTTT
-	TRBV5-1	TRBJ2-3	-	CASSPRQGADTQYF	TGCGCCAGCAGCCCTCGACAAGGAGCAGATACGCAGTATTTT
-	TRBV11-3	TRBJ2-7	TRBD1	CASRGQDSYEQYF	TGTGCCAGCAGGGGACAGGATTCCTACGAGCAGTACTTC
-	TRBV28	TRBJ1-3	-	CASSSAGLSGNTIYF	TGTGCCAGCAGTTCGGCGGGGCTTTCTGGAAACACCATATATTTT
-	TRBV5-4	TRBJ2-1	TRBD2	CASSLVAGGLGNEQFF	TGTGCCAGCAGCTTGGTAGCGGGGGGGCTCGGCAATGAGCAGTTCTTC
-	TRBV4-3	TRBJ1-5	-	CASSQEVEDYSNQPQHF	TGCGCCAGCAGCCAAGAGGTCGAGGATTATAGCAATCAGCCCCAGCATTTT
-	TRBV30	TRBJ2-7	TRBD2	CASDTSGYYEQYF	TGTGCCTCTGACACTAGCGGTTACTACGAGCAGTACTTC
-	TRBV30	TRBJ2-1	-	CAWRGAFGYNEQFF	TGTGCCTGGCGGGGGGCTTTTGGCTACAATGAGCAGTTCTTC
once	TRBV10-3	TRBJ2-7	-	CAISDPLVSSYEQYF	TGTGCCATCAGTGACCCCCTGGTCAGCTCCTACGAGCAGTACTTC
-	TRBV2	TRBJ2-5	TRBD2	CASIAGEYQETQYF	TGTGCCAGTATAGCGGGGGAGTACCAAGAGACCCAGTACTTC
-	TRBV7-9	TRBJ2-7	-	CASSLAEPSPEQYF	TGTGCCAGCAGCTTAGCTGAGCCATCGCCCGAGCAGTACTTC
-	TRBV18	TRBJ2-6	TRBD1	CASSRDRLSGANVLTF	TGTGCCAGCTCACGGGACAGACTCTCTGGGGCCAACGTCCTGACTTTC
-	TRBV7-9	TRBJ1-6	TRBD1	CASSSGQGGSPLHF	TGTGCCAGCAGCTCGGGACAGGGCGGGTCACCCCTCCACTTT
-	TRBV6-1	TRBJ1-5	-	CASHLGASGNQPQHF	TGTGCCAGCCACCTCGGGGCTTCGGGCAATCAGCCCCAGCATTTT
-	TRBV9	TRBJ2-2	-	CASSVAGGGSTNTGELFF	TGTGCCAGCAGCGTAGCTGGGGGGGGCAGTACGAACACCGGGGAGCTGTTTTTT
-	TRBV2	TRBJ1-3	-	CASSEDETDSGNTIYF	TGTGCCAGCAGTGAGGACGAAACCGACTCTGGAAACACCATATATTTT
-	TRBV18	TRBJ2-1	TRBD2	CASSPPTSGKYNEQFF	TGTGCCAGCTCACCACCGACTAGCGGGAAATACAATGAGCAGTTCTTC
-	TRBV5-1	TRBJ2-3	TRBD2	CASSPRLTSGGPLTDTQYF	TGCGCCAGCAGCCCCAGACTAACTAGCGGGGGCCCTCTCACAGATACGCAGTATTTT